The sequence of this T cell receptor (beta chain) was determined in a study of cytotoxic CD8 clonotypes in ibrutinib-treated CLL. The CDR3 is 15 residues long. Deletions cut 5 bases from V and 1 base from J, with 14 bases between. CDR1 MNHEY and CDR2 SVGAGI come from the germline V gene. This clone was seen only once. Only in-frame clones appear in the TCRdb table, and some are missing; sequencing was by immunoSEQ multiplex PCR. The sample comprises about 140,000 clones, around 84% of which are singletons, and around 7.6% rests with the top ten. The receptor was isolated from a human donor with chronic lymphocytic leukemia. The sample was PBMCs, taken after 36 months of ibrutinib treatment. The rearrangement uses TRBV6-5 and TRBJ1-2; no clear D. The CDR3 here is CASSPSTGFNYGYTF. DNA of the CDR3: TGTGCCAGCAGTCCTTCTACGGGTTTTAACTATGGCTACACCTTC.